This T cell receptor (beta chain) was captured by sequencing in a study of PD-1 blockade in classical Hodgkin lymphoma. Turning to the study itself: On a schedule of every 2 weeks, patients received nivolumab 3 mg/kg intravenously. General study findings and limits: Why the repertoires differ is still unclear, perhaps disease activity or prior therapy. Lower baseline TCR diversity was reported for newly diagnosed patients than for healthy donors.

The method was immunoSEQ multiplex PCR; TCRdb's version includes in-frame clones alone and lacks a portion of them. Here the sample spans 38,000 or so clones, about 89% being singletons. Per germline, CDR1 SGHTA and CDR2 FQGTGA. The CDR3 contains 14 residues. Points on this clone: The target antigen is unknown.

With no exception, relapse followed autologous stem cell transplantation in all patients, and brentuximab vedotin exposure varied. The sample was peripheral blood mononuclear cells (PBMCs), taken at baseline. This chain uses TRBV7-3 with TRBJ2-5; D tentatively reads TRBD1 or TRBD2 (5 bases each). The end of the DNA aligns better with TRBJ2-7, so the J call may be wrong. This clonotype was obtained from a human donor with classical Hodgkin lymphoma. CDR3 region: CASSLGPFPYEQYF. The CDR3 bases are TGTGCCAGCAGCCTGGGACCCTTCCCCTACGAGCAGTACTTC.